A single sample is the source of the 20 T cell receptor beta chains below, sequenced in a study of cytomegalovirus exposure and HLA in healthy donors. The PCR employed 60 Vbeta primers together with 13 Jbeta primers. Here immunoSEQ multiplex PCR was the method, and the copy in TCRdb shows in-frame clones only, minus some. There are approximately 90,000 clones in the sample; around four fifths occur only once, and roughly 1.9% lies in the top ten. The sequencing sample was made of PBMCs. The receptor set was obtained from a boy aged 10-17 years in good health and CMV-seronegative.

The chain recombines TRBV5-6 with TRBJ2-7; D gene uncertain. The V and J ends lost 5 bases and 3 bases respectively, with 9 bases between them. Germline V gene sequence: CDR1 SGHDT, CDR2 YYEEEE. This CDR3 has 12 residues. The CDR3 DNA reads TGTGCCAGCAGACTACTGGGCTACGAGCAGTACTTC. It yields the protein CASRLLGYEQYF.

The rearrangement links TRBV6-5 to TRBJ2-1; 11 bases agree with TRBD2. Germline V gives CDR1 MNHEY, CDR2 SVGAGI. The J segment lost 10 bases and the V segment lost 0 bases, leaving 5 bases of the junction unmatched. CDR3 length: 15 residues. CDR3 sequence: CASSYSLAGEGEQFF. The CDR3 nucleotides read TGTGCCAGCAGTTACTCACTAGCGGGGGAGGGGGAGCAGTTCTTC.

The gene calls are TRBV28 and TRBJ1-5, with 7 nucleotides matching TRBD1. The junction had 4 bases not matched to a gene; V was cut back by 2 bases and J by 0 bases. CDR3 length: 16 amino acids. Germline loops: CDR1 MDHEN, CDR2 SYDVKM. For the CDR3, the DNA is TGTGCCAGCAGTTTACACGGGACAGATAGCAATCAGCCCCAGCATTTT. Translation gives CASSLHGTDSNQPQHF. The whole variable domain, remainder taken from reference TRBV28 and TRBJ1-5, is DVKVTQSSRYLVKRTGEKVFLECVQDMDHENMFWYRQDPGLGLRLIYFSYDVKMKEKGDIPEGYSVSREKKERFSLILESASTNQTSMYLCASSLHGTDSNQPQHFGDGTRLSIL.

CDR3 in amino acids: CASSLALGRGGEGDTQYF. In DNA, the CDR3 is TGTGCCAGCAGCTTAGCGCTGGGTAGGGGAGGCGAGGGAGATACGCAGTATTTT. The chain joins TRBV7-2 to TRBJ2-3; D may be TRBD2 (6 bases). The V gene lost 0 bases and the J gene lost 5 bases, with 21 bases spanning the gap. The CDR3 is 18 amino acids. Germline V gene data show CDR1 as SGHTA and CDR2 as FQGNSA.

The chain couples TRBV30 to TRBJ1-2, with TRBD1 matching over 7 bases. The germline V gene has CDR1 GTSNPN and CDR2 SVGIG (reference sequence). The CDR3 extends over 12 amino acids. V dropped 7 bases and J dropped 4; count of bases not matched to a gene: 6. The CDR3 DNA is TGTGCCTCCGACAGGGCTGGCTATGGCTACACCTTC. It is translated as CASDRAGYGYTF.

The chain carries TRBV7-2 and TRBJ1-2; D unclear. The CDR3 spans 13 residues. V lost 5 bases to trimming and J lost 6 bases, with 13 bases between them. Germline-derived CDR1 and CDR2 are SGHTA and FQGNSA. The CDR3 protein is CASSPEPRNGYTF. CDR3 nucleotide sequence: TGTGCCAGCAGCCCGGAGCCCCGGAATGGCTACACCTTC.

This chain links TRBV7-3 with TRBJ1-2, with TRBD1 matching over 11 bases. CDR1 and CDR2 (germline): SGHTA, FQGTGA. The junction had 3 bases not matched to a gene; V was cut back by 5 bases and J by 7 bases. The CDR3 spans 13 residues. For the CDR3, the DNA is TGTGCCAGCAGCGCGGGACAGGGGGTTGGCTACACCTTC. Translated, it gives CASSAGQGVGYTF.

The chain couples TRBV4-1 to TRBJ1-1; D unclear. This CDR3 is built from 14 residues. V was trimmed by 2 bases and J by 4 bases, leaving 11 bases between them. Germline CDR1 is MGHRA and CDR2 is YSYEKL. CDR3 in amino acids: CASSQLTAGTEAFF. The DNA for the CDR3 is TGCGCCAGCAGCCAATTAACGGCGGGCACTGAAGCTTTCTTT.

This clone was detected only a few times. The gene calls are TRBV19 and TRBJ2-1, with 7 nucleotides matching TRBD1. From germline, CDR1 is LNHDA and CDR2 SQIVND (reference sequence). V trimming: 7 bases; J trimming: 3 bases; junction bases outside the gene matches: 3. The CDR3 length is 13 residues. In DNA form, the CDR3 reads TGTGCCAGTACGAGGGGGCTCTACAATGAGCAGTTCTTC. Encoded protein: CASTRGLYNEQFF. Filled out from reference TRBV19 and TRBJ2-1, the complete variable domain reads DGGITQSPKYLFRKEGQNVTLSCEQNLNHDAMYWYRQDPGQGLRLIYYSQIVNDFQKGDIAEGYSVSREKKESFPLTVTSAQKNPTAFYLCASTRGLYNEQFFGPGTRLTVL.

The chain uses TRBV5-6 and TRBJ1-2; 7 bases are a match to TRBD1. The CDR3 length is 14 residues. Germline V lookup: CDR1 SGHDT, CDR2 YYEEEE. Trimming took 2 bases from V and 4 from J; bases not matched to a gene: 5. The DNA for the CDR3 is TGTGCCAGCAGCTTCTCTGGGACAGCCTATGGCTACACCTTC. Translating it yields CASSFSGTAYGYTF.

CDR3 amino acids: CASSLLIHQPQHF. Here the CDR3 DNA reads TGTGCCAGCAGTCTTTTAATCCATCAGCCCCAGCATTTT. The rearrangement uses TRBV27 and TRBJ1-5; D uncertain. Trimming removed 5 bases at V and 5 bases at J, with 10 bases between. Per the germline V gene, CDR1 is MNHEY and CDR2 is SMNVEV (reference sequence). The CDR3 has 13 amino acids.

This sequence joins TRBV7-2 and TRBJ1-6; no reliable D call. This CDR3 is 14 amino acids long. Trimming removed 6 bases at V and 0 bases at J, with 6 bases between. Germline values: CDR1 SGHTA, CDR2 FQGNSA. For the CDR3, the DNA is TGTGCCAGCAGTCGGAGCTCCTATAATTCACCCCTCCACTTT. Residues: CASSRSSYNSPLHF.

In its sample, this clone was seen a few times. The V and J genes are TRBV7-9 and TRBJ1-1, with D possibly TRBD1 on 6 matching bases. This CDR3 region has 14 residues. Germline CDR1 is SEHNR and CDR2 is FQNEAQ (reference sequence). V was cut by 1 base and J by 4 bases, with 10 bases left in between. CDR3 in amino acids: CASSLVLGGTEAFF. CDR3 coding DNA: TGTGCCAGCAGCTTAGTTTTAGGGGGCACTGAAGCTTTCTTT.

The chain is built from TRBV7-9 and TRBJ1-2; D not resolved. V was pared by 5 bases and J by 6 bases, with 16 bases between. Per the germline V gene, CDR1 is SEHNR and CDR2 is FQNEAQ (reference sequence). The CDR3 has 14 residues. The CDR3 here is CASSLVQSGHGYTF. The CDR3 coding sequence is TGTGCCAGCAGCCTAGTACAAAGTGGGCATGGCTACACCTTC. Combining the CDR3 with reference TRBV7-9 and TRBJ1-2 gives the whole variable domain DTGVSQNPRHKITKRGQNVTFRCDPISEHNRLYWYRQTLGQGPEFLTYFQNEAQLEKSRLLSDRFSAERPKGSFSTLEIQRTEQGDSAMYLCASSLVQSGHGYTFGSGTRLTVV.

The chain links TRBV2 to TRBJ1-1; 9 nucleotides line up with TRBD1. From germline, CDR1 is SNHLY and CDR2 FYNNEI. V shed 7 bases and J 7 bases; nucleotides not matched to a gene: 7. The length of the CDR3 is 13 residues. The CDR3 bases are TGTGCCAGCAATGGACAGGGGCCAATTGAAGCTTTCTTT. It translates to CASNGQGPIEAFF.

The chain has TRBV28 and TRBJ2-7; 9 bases map to TRBD1. The V segment lost 4 bases and the J segment 2 bases; nucleotides outside the gene matches: 6. The CDR3 runs 15 residues. Germline CDR1 MDHEN, CDR2 SYDVKM. The CDR3 region has the DNA TGTGCCAGCAGTTGGCCGGGACAGGGCCCCTACGAGCAGTACTTC. Its protein is CASSWPGQGPYEQYF.

This chain links TRBV30 with TRBJ2-7; D is unclear. Looked up from germline, CDR1 is GTSNPN and CDR2 is SVGIG (reference sequence). CDR3 length: 14 residues. Trimming took off 8 bases at V and 5 bases at J, with 22 bases between the two ends. CDR3 bases: TGTGCCATTACCGGGTTTCCTCGCGCGGACGAGCAGTACTTC. It codes for CAITGFPRADEQYF.

J is TRBJ2-1 and V is TRBV29-1; 16 bases map to TRBD2. J was trimmed by 8 bases and V by 1 base; bases with no gene match: 8. The CDR3 runs to 17 residues. Germline V gene data show CDR1 as SQVTM and CDR2 as ANQGSEA. Written as DNA, the CDR3 is TGCAGCGTTGAAGCTACCGGGACTAGCGGGAGGGCCGATGAGCAGTTCTTC. Protein product: CSVEATGTSGRADEQFF.

In the case of this clone: One end of the junction does not line up with germline, which may come from a read error. CDR3 bases: TGTACCAGCGTGGTAGGAGCTGGCTCCTACAATGAGCAGTTCTTC. Its translation: CTSVVGAGSYNEQFF. The gene calls are TRBV6-1 and TRBJ2-1; D unclear. Germline values: CDR1 MNHNS, CDR2 SASEGT. This CDR3 comprises 15 residues.

V gene TRBV6-1 combines with J gene TRBJ2-7, with TRBD1 matching over 7 bases. V trimming: 0 bases; J trimming: 4 bases; junction bases outside the gene matches: 3. The germline V gene has CDR1 MNHNS and CDR2 SASEGT. The CDR3 loop spans 14 amino acids. This CDR3 reads CASSEAGGGYEQYF. The CDR3 coding sequence is TGTGCCAGCAGTGAAGCAGGGGGCGGGTACGAGCAGTACTTC.